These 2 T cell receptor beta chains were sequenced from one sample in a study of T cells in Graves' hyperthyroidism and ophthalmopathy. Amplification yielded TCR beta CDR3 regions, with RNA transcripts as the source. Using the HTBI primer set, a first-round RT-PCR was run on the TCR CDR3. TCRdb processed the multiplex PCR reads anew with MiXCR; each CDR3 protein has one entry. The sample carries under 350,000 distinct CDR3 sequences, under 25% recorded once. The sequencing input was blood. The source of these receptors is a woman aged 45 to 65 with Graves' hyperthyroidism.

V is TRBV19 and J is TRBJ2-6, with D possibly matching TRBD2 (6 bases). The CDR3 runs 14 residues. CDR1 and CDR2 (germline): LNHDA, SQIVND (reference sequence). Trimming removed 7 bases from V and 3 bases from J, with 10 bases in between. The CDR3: CASMEGYGANVLTF. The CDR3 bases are TGTGCCAGTATGGAGGGGTATGGGGCCAACGTCCTGACTTTC.

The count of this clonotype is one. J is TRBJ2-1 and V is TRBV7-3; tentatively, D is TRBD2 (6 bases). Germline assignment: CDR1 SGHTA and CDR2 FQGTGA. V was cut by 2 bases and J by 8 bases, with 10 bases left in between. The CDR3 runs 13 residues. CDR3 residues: CASSLAGYDEQFF. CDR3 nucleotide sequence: TGTGCCAGCAGCTTAGCGGGATACGATGAGCAGTTCTTC. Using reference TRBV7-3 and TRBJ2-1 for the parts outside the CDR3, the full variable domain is GAGVSQTPSNKVTEKGKYVELRCDPISGHTALYWYRQSLGQGPEFLIYFQGTGAADDSGLPNDRFFAVRPEGSVSTLKIQRTERGDSAVYLCASSLAGYDEQFFGPGTRLTVL.